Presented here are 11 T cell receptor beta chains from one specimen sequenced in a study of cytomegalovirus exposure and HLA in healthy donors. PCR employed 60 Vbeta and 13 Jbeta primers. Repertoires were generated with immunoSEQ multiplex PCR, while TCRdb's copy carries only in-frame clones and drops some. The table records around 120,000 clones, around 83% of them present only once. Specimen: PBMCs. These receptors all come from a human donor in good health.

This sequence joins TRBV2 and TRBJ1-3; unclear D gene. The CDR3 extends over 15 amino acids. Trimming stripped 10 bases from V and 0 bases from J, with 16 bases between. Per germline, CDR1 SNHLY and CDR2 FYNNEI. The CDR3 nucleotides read TGTGCCACCCAGCCCCGGGAGAGCTCTGGAAACACCATATATTTT. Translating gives CATQPRESSGNTIYF.

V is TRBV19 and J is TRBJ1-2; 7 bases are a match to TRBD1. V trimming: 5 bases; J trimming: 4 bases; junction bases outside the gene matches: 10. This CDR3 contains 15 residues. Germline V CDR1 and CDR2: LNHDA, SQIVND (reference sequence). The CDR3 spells CASSRIYRGLYGYTF. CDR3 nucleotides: TGTGCCAGTAGTCGAATCTACAGGGGACTCTATGGCTACACCTTC.

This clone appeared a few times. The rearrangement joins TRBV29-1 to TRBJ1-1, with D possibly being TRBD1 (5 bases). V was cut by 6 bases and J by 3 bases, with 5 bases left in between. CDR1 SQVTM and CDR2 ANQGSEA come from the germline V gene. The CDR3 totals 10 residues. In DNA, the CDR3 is TGCAGCGTCAGGGACACTGAAGCTTTCTTT. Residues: CSVRDTEAFF.

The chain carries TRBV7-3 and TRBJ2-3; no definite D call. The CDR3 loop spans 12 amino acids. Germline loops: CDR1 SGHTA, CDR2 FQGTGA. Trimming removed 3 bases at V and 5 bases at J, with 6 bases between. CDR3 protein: CASSFAGDTQYF. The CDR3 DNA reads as TGTGCCAGCAGCTTCGCCGGAGATACGCAGTATTTT.

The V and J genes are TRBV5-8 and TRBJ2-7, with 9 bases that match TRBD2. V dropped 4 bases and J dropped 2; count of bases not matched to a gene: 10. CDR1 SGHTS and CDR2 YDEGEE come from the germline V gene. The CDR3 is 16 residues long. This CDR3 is CASSTPVRGGPYEQYF. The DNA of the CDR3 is TGTGCCAGCAGCACCCCCGTGCGGGGGGGACCCTACGAGCAGTACTTC.

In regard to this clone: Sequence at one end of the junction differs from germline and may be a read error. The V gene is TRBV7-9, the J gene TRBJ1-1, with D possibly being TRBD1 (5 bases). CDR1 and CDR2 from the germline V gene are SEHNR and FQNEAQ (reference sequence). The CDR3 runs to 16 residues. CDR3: CSSSLRYGGPNTEAFF. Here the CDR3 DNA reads TGTTCCAGCAGCTTACGGTACGGGGGTCCGAACACTGAAGCTTTCTTT.

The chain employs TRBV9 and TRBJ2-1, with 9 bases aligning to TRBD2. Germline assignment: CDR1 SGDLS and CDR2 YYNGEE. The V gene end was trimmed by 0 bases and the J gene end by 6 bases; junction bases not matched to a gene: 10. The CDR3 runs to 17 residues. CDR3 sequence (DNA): TGTGCCAGCAGCGTAGGCCCCTTTGCGGGGGGGCCCAATGAGCAGTTCTTC. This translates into CASSVGPFAGGPNEQFF.

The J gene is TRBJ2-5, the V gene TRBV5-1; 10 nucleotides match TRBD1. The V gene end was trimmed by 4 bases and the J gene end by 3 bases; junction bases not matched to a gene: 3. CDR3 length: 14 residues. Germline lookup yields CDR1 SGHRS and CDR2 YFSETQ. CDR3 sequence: CASSPGTGEETQYF. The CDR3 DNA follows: TGCGCCAGCAGCCCGGGGACAGGGGAAGAGACCCAGTACTTC.

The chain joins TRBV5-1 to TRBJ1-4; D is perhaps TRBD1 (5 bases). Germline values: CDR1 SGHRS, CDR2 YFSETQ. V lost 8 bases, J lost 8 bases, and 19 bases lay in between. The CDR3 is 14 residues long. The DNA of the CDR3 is TGCGCCAGTAAGTCGTCAGGGATAGGGGAAAAACTGTTTTTT. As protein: CASKSSGIGEKLFF.

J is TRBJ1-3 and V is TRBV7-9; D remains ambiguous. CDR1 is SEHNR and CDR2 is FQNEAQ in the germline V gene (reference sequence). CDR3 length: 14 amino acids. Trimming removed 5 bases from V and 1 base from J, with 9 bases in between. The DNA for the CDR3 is TGTGCCAGCAGCCCATATCGGTCTGGAAACACCATATATTTT. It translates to CASSPYRSGNTIYF.

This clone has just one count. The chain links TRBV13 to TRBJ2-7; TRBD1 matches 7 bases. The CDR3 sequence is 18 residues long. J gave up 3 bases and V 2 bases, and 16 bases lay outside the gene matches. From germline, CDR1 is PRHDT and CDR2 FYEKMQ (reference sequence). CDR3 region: CASSLYPGTDLLNYEQYF. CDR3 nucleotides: TGTGCCAGCAGCTTATACCCTGGGACAGACCTATTAAACTACGAGCAGTACTTC.